At least ten counts were recorded for the clone carrying this T cell receptor (beta chain). No antigen is known for it. The data derive from a study of shared clonotypes between healthy human individuals. Overall study findings and caveats: Memory subsets generally showed lower estimated richness than naive subsets.

The germline V and J ends were trimmed by 2 bases and 8 bases, with 10 bases remaining between them. This CDR3 is 13 amino acids long. CDR1 is SEHNR, CDR2 FQNEAQ, per germline (reference sequence). Recent vaccinations or acute infections were absent in the healthy HIV-negative adult donors. CD8 memory pooled CD45RO+ cells and CCR7-negative CD45RA+ TemRA cells. The study ran the assay at deep level. Sequencing was performed with immunoSEQ multiplex PCR; in TCRdb, only in-frame clones are kept and a portion is missing. The sample includes about 120,000 clones, under 70% of them seen just once. The V gene is TRBV7-9, the J gene TRBJ2-1; D is ambiguous. This sequence was found in a woman younger than 45 in good health. The source material was memory CD8+ T cells sorted from blood. Subset meaning: CD45RO+ cells pooled with CCR7-negative TemRA cells. This chain's CDR3 is CASSLFGTDEQFF. CDR3 DNA: TGTGCCAGCAGCTTATTTGGAACTGATGAGCAGTTCTTC.